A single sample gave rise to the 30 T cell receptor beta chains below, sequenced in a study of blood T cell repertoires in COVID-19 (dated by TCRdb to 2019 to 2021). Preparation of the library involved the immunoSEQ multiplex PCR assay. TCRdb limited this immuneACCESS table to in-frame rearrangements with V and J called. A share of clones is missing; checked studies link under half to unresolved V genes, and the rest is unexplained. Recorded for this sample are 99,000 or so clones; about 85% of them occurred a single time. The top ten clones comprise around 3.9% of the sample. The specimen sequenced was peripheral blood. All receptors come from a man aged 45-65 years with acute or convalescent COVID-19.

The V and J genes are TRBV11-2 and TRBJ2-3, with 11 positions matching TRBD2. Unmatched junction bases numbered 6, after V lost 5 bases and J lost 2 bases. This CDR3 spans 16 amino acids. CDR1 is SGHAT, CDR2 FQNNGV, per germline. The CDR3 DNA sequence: TGTGCCAGCAGCGCGGGACTAGCGGTATTCACAGATACGCAGTATTTT. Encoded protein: CASSAGLAVFTDTQYF.

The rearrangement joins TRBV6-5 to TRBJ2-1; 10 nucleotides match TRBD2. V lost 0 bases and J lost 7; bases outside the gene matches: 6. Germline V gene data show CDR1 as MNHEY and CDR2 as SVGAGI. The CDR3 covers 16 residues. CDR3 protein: CASSYSSGRMRNEQFF. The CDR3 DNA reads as TGTGCCAGCAGTTACTCTAGCGGGAGGATGAGAAATGAGCAGTTCTTC.

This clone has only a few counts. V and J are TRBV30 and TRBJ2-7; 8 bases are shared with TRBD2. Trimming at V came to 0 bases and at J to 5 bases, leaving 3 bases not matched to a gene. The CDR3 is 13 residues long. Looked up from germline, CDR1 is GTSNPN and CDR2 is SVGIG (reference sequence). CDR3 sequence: CAWSVAGAHEQYF. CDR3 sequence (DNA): TGTGCCTGGAGTGTAGCGGGAGCCCACGAGCAGTACTTC.

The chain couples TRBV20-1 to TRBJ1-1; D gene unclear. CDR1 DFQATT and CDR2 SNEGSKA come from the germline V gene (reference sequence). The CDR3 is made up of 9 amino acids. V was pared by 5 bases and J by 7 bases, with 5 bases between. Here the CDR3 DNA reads TGCAGTGCTCGTTATGAAGCTTTCTTT. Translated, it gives CSARYEAFF.

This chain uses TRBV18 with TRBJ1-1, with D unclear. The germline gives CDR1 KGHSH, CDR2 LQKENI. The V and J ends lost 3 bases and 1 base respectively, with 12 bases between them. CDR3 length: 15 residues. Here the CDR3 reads CASSPRDVRNTEAFF. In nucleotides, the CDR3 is TGTGCCAGCTCACCCCGTGATGTGAGGAACACTGAAGCTTTCTTT.

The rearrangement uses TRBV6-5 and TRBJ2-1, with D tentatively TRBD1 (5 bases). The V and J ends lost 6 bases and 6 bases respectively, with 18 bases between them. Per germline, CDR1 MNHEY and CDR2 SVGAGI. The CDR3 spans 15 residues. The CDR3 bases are TGTGCCAGCAGGAATCGACAGCCCGGTGGCAATGAGCAGTTCTTC. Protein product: CASRNRQPGGNEQFF.

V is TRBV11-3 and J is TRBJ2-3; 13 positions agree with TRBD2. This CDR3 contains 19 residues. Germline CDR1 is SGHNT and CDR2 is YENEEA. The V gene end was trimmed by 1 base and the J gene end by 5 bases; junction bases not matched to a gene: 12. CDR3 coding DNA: TGTGCCAGCAGCTTAGCCCTATTAGGACTAGCGGGAGTTCGAGATACGCAGTATTTT. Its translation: CASSLALLGLAGVRDTQYF. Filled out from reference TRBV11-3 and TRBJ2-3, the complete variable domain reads EAGVVQSPRYKIIEKKQPVAFWCNPISGHNTLYWYLQNLGQGPELLIRYENEEAVDDSQLPKDRFSAERLKGVDSTLKIQPAELGDSAVYLCASSLALLGLAGVRDTQYFGPGTRLTVL.

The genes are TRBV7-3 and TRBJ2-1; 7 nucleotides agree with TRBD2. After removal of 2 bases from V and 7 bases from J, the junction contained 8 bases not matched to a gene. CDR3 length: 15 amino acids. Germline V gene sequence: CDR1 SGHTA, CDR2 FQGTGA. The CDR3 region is CASSLGTTGLNEQFF. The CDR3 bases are TGTGCCAGCAGCTTAGGGACTACCGGATTAAATGAGCAGTTCTTC.

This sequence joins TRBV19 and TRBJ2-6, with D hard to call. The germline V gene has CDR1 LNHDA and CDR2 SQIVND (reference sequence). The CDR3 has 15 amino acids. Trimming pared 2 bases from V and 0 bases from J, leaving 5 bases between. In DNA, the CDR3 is TGTGCCAGTAGTATATCCCGCTCTGGGGCCAACGTCCTGACTTTC. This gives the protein CASSISRSGANVLTF.

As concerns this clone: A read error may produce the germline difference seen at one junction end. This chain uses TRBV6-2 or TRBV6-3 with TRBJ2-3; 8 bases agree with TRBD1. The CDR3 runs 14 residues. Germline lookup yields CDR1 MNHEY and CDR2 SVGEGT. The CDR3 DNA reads TGTGCCAGCACTTACTCAGGGGGCCGGGATACGCAGTATTTT. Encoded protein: CASTYSGGRDTQYF.

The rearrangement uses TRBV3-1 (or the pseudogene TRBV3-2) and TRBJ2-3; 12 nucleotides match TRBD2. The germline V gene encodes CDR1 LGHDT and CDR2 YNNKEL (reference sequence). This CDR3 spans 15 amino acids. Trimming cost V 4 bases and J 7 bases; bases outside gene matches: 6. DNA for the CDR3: TGTGCCAGCAGCCTGACTAGCGGGAGTTCACATACGCAGTATTTT. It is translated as CASSLTSGSSHTQYF.

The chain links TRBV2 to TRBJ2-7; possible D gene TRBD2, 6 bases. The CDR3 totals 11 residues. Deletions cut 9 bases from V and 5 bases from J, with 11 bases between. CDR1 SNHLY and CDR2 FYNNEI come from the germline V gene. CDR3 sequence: CARRGSDEQYF. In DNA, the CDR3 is TGTGCCAGACGGGGGAGCGACGAGCAGTACTTC.

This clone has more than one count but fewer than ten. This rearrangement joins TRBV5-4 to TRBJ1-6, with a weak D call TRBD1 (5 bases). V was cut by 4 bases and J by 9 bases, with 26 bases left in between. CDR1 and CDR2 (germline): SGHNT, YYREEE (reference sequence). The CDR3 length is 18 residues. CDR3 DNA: TGTGCCAGCAGCCCACGGGGGAGGGCAGGTGGGTCGAGTTCACCCCTCCACTTT. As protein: CASSPRGRAGGSSSPLHF. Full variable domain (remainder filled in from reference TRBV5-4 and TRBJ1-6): ETGVTQSPTHLIKTRGQQVTLRCSSQSGHNTVSWYQQALGQGPQFIFQYYREEENGRGNFPPRFSGLQFPNYSSELNVNALELDDSALYLCASSPRGRAGGSSSPLHFGNGTRLTVT.

The CDR3 loop reads CAWKGGGHTGELFF. CDR3 bases: TGTGCCTGGAAAGGCGGGGGGCACACCGGGGAGCTGTTTTTT. The rearrangement joins TRBV30 to TRBJ2-2; TRBD2 matches at 8 bases. Germline V gene sequence: CDR1 GTSNPN, CDR2 SVGIG (reference sequence). The trim removed 4 bases at V and 3 bases at J, leaving 4 bases unmatched. The length of the CDR3 is 14 residues.

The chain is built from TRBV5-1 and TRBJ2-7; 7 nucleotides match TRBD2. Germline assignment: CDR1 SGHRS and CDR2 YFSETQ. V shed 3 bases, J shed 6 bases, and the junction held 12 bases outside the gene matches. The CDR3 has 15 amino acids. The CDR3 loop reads CASSSGGRDRFEQYF. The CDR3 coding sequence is TGCGCCAGCAGCTCGGGCGGGAGAGATCGTTTCGAGCAGTACTTC.

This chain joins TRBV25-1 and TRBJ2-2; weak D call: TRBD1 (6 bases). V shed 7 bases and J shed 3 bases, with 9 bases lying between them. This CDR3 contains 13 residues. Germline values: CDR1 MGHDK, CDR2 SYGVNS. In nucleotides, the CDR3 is TGTGCCAGCACAGGGGTGGACACCGGGGAGCTGTTTTTT. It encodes CASTGVDTGELFF.

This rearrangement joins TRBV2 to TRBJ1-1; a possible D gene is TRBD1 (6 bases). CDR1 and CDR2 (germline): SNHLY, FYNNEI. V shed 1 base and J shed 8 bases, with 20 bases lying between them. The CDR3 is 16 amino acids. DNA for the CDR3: TGTGCCAGCAGTGAAGTTTTTGGTCAGGGGAAGGGCGAAGCTTTCTTT. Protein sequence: CASSEVFGQGKGEAFF.

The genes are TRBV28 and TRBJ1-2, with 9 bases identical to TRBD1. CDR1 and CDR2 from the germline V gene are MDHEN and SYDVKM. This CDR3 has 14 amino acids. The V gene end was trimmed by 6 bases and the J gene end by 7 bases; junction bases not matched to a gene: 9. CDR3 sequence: CASSTGQGDGGYTF. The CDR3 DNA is TGTGCCAGCAGCACGGGACAGGGTGACGGTGGCTACACCTTC.

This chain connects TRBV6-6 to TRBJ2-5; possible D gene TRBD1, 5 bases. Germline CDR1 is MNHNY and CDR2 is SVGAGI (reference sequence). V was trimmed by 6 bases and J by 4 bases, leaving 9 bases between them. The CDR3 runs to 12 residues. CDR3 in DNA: TGTGCCAGCAGCAGGGATACAGAGACCCAGTACTTC. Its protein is CASSRDTETQYF.

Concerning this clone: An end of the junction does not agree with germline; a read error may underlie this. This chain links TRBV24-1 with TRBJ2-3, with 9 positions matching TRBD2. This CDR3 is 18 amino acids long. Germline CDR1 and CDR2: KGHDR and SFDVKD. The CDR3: CASRRSCRLAAYGYPQYF. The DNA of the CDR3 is TGTGCCTCCAGGAGGTCATGCAGACTAGCGGCCTACGGCTACCCGCAGTATTTT.

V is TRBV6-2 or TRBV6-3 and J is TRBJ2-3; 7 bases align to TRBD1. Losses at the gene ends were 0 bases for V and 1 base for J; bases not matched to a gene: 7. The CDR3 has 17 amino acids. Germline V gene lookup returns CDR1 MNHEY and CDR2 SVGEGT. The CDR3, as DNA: TGTGCCAGCAGTTACTCCGCCAGGGGGTACCGCACAGATACGCAGTATTTT. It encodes CASSYSARGYRTDTQYF.

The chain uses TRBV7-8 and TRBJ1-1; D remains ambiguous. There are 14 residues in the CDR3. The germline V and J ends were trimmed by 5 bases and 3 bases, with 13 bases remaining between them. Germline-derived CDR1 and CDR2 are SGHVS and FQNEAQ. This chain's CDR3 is CASSPINSYTEAFF. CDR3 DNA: TGTGCCAGCAGCCCAATAAACAGTTACACTGAAGCTTTCTTT.

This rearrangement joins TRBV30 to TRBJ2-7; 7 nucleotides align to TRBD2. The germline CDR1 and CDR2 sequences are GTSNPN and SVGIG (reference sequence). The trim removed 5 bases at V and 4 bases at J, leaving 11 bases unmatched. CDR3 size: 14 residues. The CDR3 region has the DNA TGTGCCTGGGGACCTGGGAGGGGCGGGTACGAGCAGTACTTC. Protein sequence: CAWGPGRGGYEQYF.

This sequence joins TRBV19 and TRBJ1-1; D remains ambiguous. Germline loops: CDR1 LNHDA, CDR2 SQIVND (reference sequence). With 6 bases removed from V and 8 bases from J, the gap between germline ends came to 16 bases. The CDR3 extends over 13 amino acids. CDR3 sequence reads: CASRRTGEPEAFF. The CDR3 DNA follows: TGTGCCAGTAGGAGAACGGGTGAACCAGAAGCTTTCTTT.

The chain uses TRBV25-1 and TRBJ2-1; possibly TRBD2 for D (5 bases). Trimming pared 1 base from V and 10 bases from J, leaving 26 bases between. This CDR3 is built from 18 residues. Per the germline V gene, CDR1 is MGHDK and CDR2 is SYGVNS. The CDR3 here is CASSEWRSFQRRAVEQFF. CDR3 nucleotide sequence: TGTGCCAGCAGTGAATGGAGGTCCTTCCAACGAAGGGCCGTGGAGCAGTTCTTC. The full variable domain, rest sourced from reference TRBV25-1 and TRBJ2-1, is EADIYQTPRYLVIGTGKKITLECSQTMGHDKMYWYQQDPGMELHLIHYSYGVNSTEKGDLSSESTVSRIRTEHFPLTLESARPSHTSQYLCASSEWRSFQRRAVEQFFGPGTRLTVL.

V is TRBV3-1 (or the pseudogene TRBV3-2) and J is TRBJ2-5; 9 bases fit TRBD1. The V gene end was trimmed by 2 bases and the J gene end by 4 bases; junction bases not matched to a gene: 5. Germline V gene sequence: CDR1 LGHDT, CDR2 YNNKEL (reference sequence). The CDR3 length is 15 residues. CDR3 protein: CASSQWPTGGETQYF. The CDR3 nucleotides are TGTGCCAGCAGCCAATGGCCGACAGGGGGAGAGACCCAGTACTTC.

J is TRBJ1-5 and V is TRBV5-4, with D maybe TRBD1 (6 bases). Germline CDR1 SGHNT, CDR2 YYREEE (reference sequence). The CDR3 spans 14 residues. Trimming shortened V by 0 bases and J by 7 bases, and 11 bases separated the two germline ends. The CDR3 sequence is CASSLGGQGQPQHF. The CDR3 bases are TGTGCCAGCAGCTTGGGGGGGCAAGGCCAGCCCCAGCATTTT.

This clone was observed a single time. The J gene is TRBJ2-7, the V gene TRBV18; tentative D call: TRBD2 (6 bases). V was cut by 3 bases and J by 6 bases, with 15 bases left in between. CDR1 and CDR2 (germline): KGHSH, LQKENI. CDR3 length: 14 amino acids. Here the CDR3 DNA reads TGTGCCAGCTCACCGTCGACGGGAGTCGGCGAGCAGTACTTC. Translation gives CASSPSTGVGEQYF.

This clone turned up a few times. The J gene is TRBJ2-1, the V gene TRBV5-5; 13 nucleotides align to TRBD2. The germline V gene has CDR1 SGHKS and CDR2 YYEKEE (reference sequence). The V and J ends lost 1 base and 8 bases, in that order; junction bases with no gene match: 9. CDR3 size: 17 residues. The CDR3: CASSLFLGTSGKDEQFF. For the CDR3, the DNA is TGTGCCAGCAGCTTGTTTCTAGGGACTAGCGGGAAAGATGAGCAGTTCTTC.

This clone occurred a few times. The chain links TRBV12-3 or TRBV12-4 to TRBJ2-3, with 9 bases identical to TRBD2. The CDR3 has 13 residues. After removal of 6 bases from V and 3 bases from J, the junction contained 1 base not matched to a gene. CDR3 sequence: CASSGLATDTQYF. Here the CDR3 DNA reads TGTGCCAGCAGCGGACTAGCGACAGATACGCAGTATTTT.